A single sample gave rise to the 12 T cell receptor beta chains below, sequenced in a study of shared clonotypes between healthy human individuals. Method: immunoSEQ multiplex PCR; TCRdb's copy keeps in-frame clones and lacks some. In the table there are a few million clones, almost 96% of which are singletons. Sequencing was performed on naive CD4+ T cells sorted from blood. Subset described: CD45RA+ positively selected. The receptors derive from a man aged 18 to 30 in good health.

The V call is TRBV5-3, the J call TRBJ2-4; maybe TRBD2 (5 bases). TRBV5-3 is an ORF, and what it does is uncertain. This CDR3 has 15 residues. Trimming pared 0 bases from V and 7 bases from J, leaving 14 bases between. In nucleotides, the CDR3 is TGTGCCAGAAGCTTGGAGAGGGCGTTGGGGAACATTCAGTACTTC. Translation: CARSLERALGNIQYF.

The rearrangement links TRBV5-1 to TRBJ2-7, with D unclear. Trimming removed 4 bases at V and 5 bases at J, with 16 bases between. The germline V gene has CDR1 SGHRS and CDR2 YFSETQ. CDR3 length equals 14 residues. For the CDR3, the DNA is TGCGCCAGCAGCCTCCTTGCAGGTTCGGACGAGCAGTACTTC. Protein sequence: CASSLLAGSDEQYF.

The V and J genes are TRBV2 and TRBJ2-7; TRBD2 agrees at 9 bases. Trimming removed 6 bases from V and 2 bases from J; junction bases left unmatched: 5. Germline CDR1 is SNHLY and CDR2 is FYNNEI. The CDR3 has 14 residues. The CDR3 spells CASSGLALTYEQYF. CDR3 in DNA: TGTGCCAGCAGCGGACTAGCGCTTACCTACGAGCAGTACTTC.

This chain joins TRBV6-1 and TRBJ2-1, with D maybe TRBD1 (5 bases). The V end was cut by 2 bases, the J end by 5 bases, with 10 bases between. Germline CDR1 is MNHNS and CDR2 is SASEGT. The CDR3 is made up of 14 amino acids. The CDR3 loop reads CASSEWGTDNEQFF. The CDR3, as DNA: TGTGCCAGCAGTGAATGGGGCACAGACAATGAGCAGTTCTTC.

This clone was recorded once. V gene TRBV6-5 combines with J gene TRBJ2-1, with D possibly being TRBD2 (6 bases). The V end lost 5 bases, the J end lost 0 bases, and 11 bases lay between the germline ends. Germline CDR1 and CDR2: MNHEY and SVGAGI. The CDR3 is 15 amino acids. The CDR3 reads CASSVSGSSYNEQFF. CDR3 sequence (DNA): TGTGCCAGCAGTGTTAGCGGTAGCTCCTACAATGAGCAGTTCTTC.

The rearrangement links TRBV5-1 to TRBJ2-5; 7 bases are a match to TRBD2. The CDR3 is 15 residues long. Germline V gene sequence: CDR1 SGHRS, CDR2 YFSETQ. The junction had 7 bases not matched to a gene; V was cut back by 0 bases and J by 5 bases. The CDR3 coding sequence is TGCGCCAGCAGCTTGGAGGGAGGGCCCCGGGAGACCCAGTACTTC. Translating gives CASSLEGGPRETQYF.

This sequence joins TRBV18 and TRBJ1-5; D is perhaps TRBD1 (6 bases). The CDR3 is made up of 13 amino acids. V lost 3 bases, J lost 9 bases, and 12 bases lay in between. The V gene's germline CDR1 is KGHSH and CDR2 LQKENI. The CDR3 nucleotides are TGTGCCAGCTCACCCGGACCACAGGGGCCCCAGCATTTT. Translating it yields CASSPGPQGPQHF.

The chain has TRBV7-9 and TRBJ2-1; unclear D gene. V was cut by 1 base and J by 12 bases, with 10 bases left in between. This CDR3 is 12 amino acids long. The germline gives CDR1 SEHNR, CDR2 FQNEAQ (reference sequence). The CDR3 DNA is TGTGCCAGCAGCTTAGTGGGATTAGGGCAGTTCTTC. Protein sequence: CASSLVGLGQFF.

This chain links TRBV2 with TRBJ2-7, with 8 bases lining up with TRBD1. The length of the CDR3 is 13 residues. V dropped 7 bases and J dropped 3; count of bases not matched to a gene: 5. In germline, CDR1 is SNHLY, CDR2 FYNNEI. The CDR3 here is CASTRGQVYEQYF. CDR3 nucleotides: TGTGCCAGCACGCGGGGACAGGTCTACGAGCAGTACTTC.

The chain joins TRBV30 to TRBJ1-2; the D gene is possibly TRBD1 (5 bases). V was pared by 6 bases and J by 1 base, with 15 bases between. CDR3 length: 14 amino acids. Germline CDR1 reads GTSNPN; CDR2 reads SVGIG (reference sequence). The CDR3 protein is CACTGTGVNYGYTF. The CDR3 DNA reads TGTGCCTGTACCGGGACGGGAGTTAACTATGGCTACACCTTC.

This clone was recorded only once. The chain has TRBV19 and TRBJ2-7; perhaps TRBD1 as D (6 bases). The CDR3 spans 15 residues. Germline values: CDR1 LNHDA, CDR2 SQIVND (reference sequence). Trimming left V 2 bases short and J 2 bases short, with 13 bases between. The CDR3 here is CASSIQGTFPYEQYF. The CDR3 nucleotides read TGTGCCAGTAGTATACAAGGGACATTCCCCTACGAGCAGTACTTC.

This clone has a handful of counts. The chain employs TRBV15 and TRBJ1-2; no reliable D call. There are 15 residues in the CDR3. Germline V gives CDR1 LNHNV, CDR2 YYDKDF (reference sequence). Trimming shortened V by 0 bases and J by 0 bases, and 8 bases separated the two germline ends. CDR3 in DNA: TGTGCCACCAGCAGAGAGGGAGTCCCTAACTATGGCTACACCTTC. Translating it yields CATSREGVPNYGYTF.